This TCR beta chain came from a study of blood T cells in healthy people across ages. The people who gave samples were healthy Caucasians from Russia, aged roughly 6 to 90. Through a sample-barcoded 5' primer and a J-beta primer mix, a second PCR was run for roughly 6 to 11 cycles. TCRdb analysed the 5' RACE reads with MiXCR anew, one entry per CDR3 protein. The repertoire holds around 990,000 distinct CDR3 sequences, with 20% to 25% as singletons. The data also belong to a second study, concerning T cells of mothers and their children.

Sequenced input: blood. This TCR came from a girl aged 2 to 10 in good health.

CDR3: CASSLETGSPGWEGYTF. CDR3 in DNA: TGCGCCAGCAGCTTGGAGACAGGGAGCCCGGGCTGGGAGGGCTACACCTTC. The rearrangement links TRBV5-1 to TRBJ1-2, with 7 bases that match TRBD1. The germline CDR1 and CDR2 sequences are SGHRS and YFSETQ. V gave up 0 bases and J gave up 8 bases; unmatched junction bases: 16. The CDR3 covers 17 residues. Variable domain in full (rest from reference TRBV5-1 and TRBJ1-2): KAGVTQTPRYLIKTRGQQVTLSCSPISGHRSVSWYQQTPGQGLQFLFEYFSETQRNKGNFPGRFSGRQFSNSRSEMNVSTLELGDSALYLCASSLETGSPGWEGYTFGSGTRLTVV.